The 27 T cell receptor beta chains listed next were all sequenced from one sample in a study of blood T cells in healthy people across ages. The use of a sample-barcoded 5' primer and a J-beta primer mix characterized a second PCR of about 7 to 12 cycles. TCRdb recomputed calls from the 5' RACE reads with MiXCR, one row per CDR3 protein. The table includes over 1,200,000 distinct CDR3 sequences, 55% to 75% detected once. Sequencing was carried out using blood. The receptors here all came from a young man in good health.

This chain connects TRBV12-5 to TRBJ1-1, with a weak D call TRBD1 (6 bases). CDR3 size: 13 residues. Trimming removed 6 bases at V and 8 bases at J, with 16 bases between. Germline V gives CDR1 LGHNT, CDR2 FRNRAP. CDR3 protein: CASGQQGPTEAFF. The CDR3 DNA reads TGTGCTAGTGGGCAACAGGGTCCCACAGAAGCTTTCTTT. The full variable domain, with the rest looked up from reference TRBV12-5 and TRBJ1-1, is DARVTQTPRHKVTEMGQEVTMRCQPILGHNTVFWYRQTMMQGLELLAYFRNRAPLDDSGMPKDRFSAEMPDATLATLKIQPSEPRDSAVYFCASGQQGPTEAFFGQGTRLTVV.

This chain connects TRBV15 to TRBJ1-2, with 8 positions matching TRBD1. In germline, CDR1 is LNHNV, CDR2 YYDKDF (reference sequence). CDR3 length: 15 amino acids. After removal of 2 bases from V and 6 bases from J, the junction contained 8 bases not matched to a gene. For the CDR3, the DNA is TGTGCCACCAGCAGAAACGGACAGGGTCGTGATGGCTACACCTTC. This sequence encodes CATSRNGQGRDGYTF.

This chain uses TRBV20-1 with TRBJ2-5; TRBD2 agrees at 8 bases. The ends lost 6 bases at V and 3 bases at J; junction bases unmatched: 9. The germline V gene encodes CDR1 DFQATT and CDR2 SNEGSKA (reference sequence). There are 14 residues in the CDR3. CDR3 sequence reads: CSAKTGGGKETQYF. The CDR3 nucleotides read TGCAGTGCCAAGACGGGAGGGGGGAAAGAGACCCAGTACTTC.

The chain joins TRBV4-1 to TRBJ2-7; 9 bases map to TRBD1. CDR1 and CDR2 from the germline V gene are MGHRA and YSYEKL. CDR3 length: 15 residues. With 8 bases clipped from V and 4 bases from J, the junction kept 12 bases outside the gene matches. Here the CDR3 DNA reads TGCGCCAGCTCGGACCAGGGGACAGGGTCGTACGAGCAGTACTTC. Its translation is CASSDQGTGSYEQYF.

The rearrangement joins TRBV27 to TRBJ1-2, with D possibly being TRBD1 (5 bases). Germline-derived CDR1 and CDR2 are MNHEY and SMNVEV (reference sequence). The ends were cut back, 5 bases at V and 4 bases at J, with 17 bases in the middle. The CDR3 has 15 amino acids. In nucleotides, the CDR3 is TGTGCCAGCAGTCTCTCCCCCGGGGGGACCTATGGCTACACCTTC. It yields the protein CASSLSPGGTYGYTF.

V gene TRBV24-1 combines with J gene TRBJ2-2; TRBD2 is a possible D gene (5 bases). CDR3 length: 15 amino acids. Trimming took off 5 bases at V and 6 bases at J, with 15 bases between the two ends. The germline V gene encodes CDR1 KGHDR and CDR2 SFDVKD. This CDR3 is CATSVKGGASGELFF. The DNA for the CDR3 is TGTGCCACCAGTGTCAAAGGAGGCGCCTCCGGGGAGCTGTTTTTT.

This sequence joins TRBV6-2 or TRBV6-3 and TRBJ2-7; a possible D gene is TRBD1 (6 bases). Germline CDR1 MNHEY, CDR2 SVGEGT. The CDR3 runs to 13 residues. V lost 6 bases to trimming and J lost 4 bases, with 13 bases between them. DNA of the CDR3: TGTGCCAGCAGCCGACAGGACGGTTACGAGCAGTACTTC. It specifies CASSRQDGYEQYF.

This clonotype has more than one count but fewer than ten. This chain connects TRBV6-6 to TRBJ1-2; TRBD1 matches at 7 bases. CDR3 length: 15 amino acids. CDR1 and CDR2 from the germline V gene are MNHNY and SVGAGI (reference sequence). With 4 bases clipped from V and 0 bases from J, the junction kept 5 bases outside the gene matches. The CDR3 sequence is CASSSEGAPNYGYTF. The CDR3 DNA is TGTGCCAGCAGTTCGGAGGGGGCGCCTAACTATGGCTACACCTTC.

The V call is TRBV25-1, the J call TRBJ1-5, with 10 positions matching TRBD1. Trimming removed 6 bases from V and 6 bases from J; junction bases left unmatched: 5. The CDR3 covers 14 residues. Germline V lookup: CDR1 MGHDK, CDR2 SYGVNS. CDR3 protein: CASSQTGGGQPQHF. CDR3 DNA: TGTGCCAGCAGCCAGACAGGGGGCGGTCAGCCCCAGCATTTT.

The chain uses TRBV29-1 and TRBJ2-7; 9 nucleotides align to TRBD1. Germline CDR1 is SQVTM and CDR2 is ANQGSEA. Trimming took 2 bases from V and 4 from J; bases not matched to a gene: 9. The CDR3 runs to 15 residues. The CDR3 sequence: CSVERRTGVRYEQYF. The CDR3 DNA is TGCAGCGTTGAAAGGAGGACAGGGGTTAGGTACGAGCAGTACTTC.

The rearrangement uses TRBV7-7 and TRBJ2-7; D remains unclear. Trimming shortened V by 5 bases and J by 9 bases, and 17 bases separated the two germline ends. There are 13 residues in the CDR3. Germline lookup yields CDR1 SSHAT and CDR2 FNYEAQ (reference sequence). DNA for the CDR3: TGTGCCAGCAGCCCACTCGCGGACGCTAGGCAGTACTTC. This codes for CASSPLADARQYF.

The chain joins TRBV20-1 to TRBJ2-5, with 7 bases lining up with TRBD2. The end of the DNA is better explained by TRBJ2-7, so the J call may be wrong. There are 13 residues in the CDR3. Germline-derived CDR1 and CDR2 are DFQATT and SNEGSKA (reference sequence). In nucleotides, the CDR3 is TGCAGTGCTAGGACTCCAGCGGGGCCCGAGCAGTACTTC. It translates to CSARTPAGPEQYF.

The chain uses TRBV10-3 and TRBJ2-7; TRBD1 is a possible D gene (5 bases). Looked up from germline, CDR1 is ENHRY and CDR2 is SYGVKD. Trimming removed 6 bases at V and 2 bases at J, with 14 bases between. The CDR3 extends over 14 amino acids. CDR3 sequence (DNA): TGTGCCATCAGGGAGCAGGGTAGTACCTACGAGCAGTACTTC. As protein: CAIREQGSTYEQYF.

This clonotype was seen only a few times. This sequence joins TRBV4-1 and TRBJ1-2; unclear D gene. This CDR3 comprises 15 residues. Trimming pared 1 base from V and 3 bases from J, leaving 12 bases between. Germline V gene lookup returns CDR1 MGHRA and CDR2 YSYEKL. This CDR3 is CASSQGEGGDYGYTF. CDR3 DNA: TGCGCCAGCAGCCAAGGGGAGGGTGGAGACTATGGCTACACCTTC.

In its sample, this clonotype was seen a few times. The chain employs TRBV6-6 and TRBJ2-7; tentatively, D is TRBD2 (5 bases). The CDR3 sequence is 13 residues long. Germline loops: CDR1 MNHNY, CDR2 SVGAGI (reference sequence). V was trimmed by 8 bases and J by 2 bases, leaving 13 bases between them. CDR3 DNA: TGTGCCAGCCGGGATGAGGCAACCTACGAGCAGTACTTC. Its protein product is CASRDEATYEQYF.

This sequence joins TRBV3-1 and TRBJ1-1; D remains ambiguous. V was clipped by 2 bases and J by 3 bases, with 16 bases between them. The CDR3 has 16 amino acids. Germline V gives CDR1 LGHDT, CDR2 YNNKEL (reference sequence). CDR3 sequence (DNA): TGTGCCAGCAGCCAACTCACCGGATCCGATGACACTGAAGCTTTCTTT. Its protein is CASSQLTGSDDTEAFF.

This sequence joins TRBV4-1 and TRBJ2-4; D call uncertain. With the DNA end fitting TRBJ2-7 better, the J assignment may be wrong. CDR3 length: 13 residues. Germline V gene data show CDR1 as MGHRA and CDR2 as YSYEKL. The DNA for the CDR3 is TGCGCCAGCAGCCATAGGGATGATTACGAGCAGTACTTC. Encoded protein: CASSHRDDYEQYF.

The DNA for the CDR3 is TGTGCCAGCAGCCAGGGGACAGGGGAAGAAAAACTGTTTTTT. Translating it yields CASSQGTGEEKLFF. V and J are TRBV3-1 and TRBJ1-4; the match to TRBD1 covers 10 bases. The germline V gene encodes CDR1 LGHDT and CDR2 YNNKEL (reference sequence). V lost 3 bases and J lost 8; bases outside the gene matches: 3. The CDR3 sequence is 14 residues long.

About this clonotype itself: A read error may produce the germline difference seen at one junction end. This chain connects TRBV12-3 or TRBV12-4 to TRBJ2-3; 7 bases map to TRBD1. CDR3 length: 14 amino acids. CDR3 sequence reads: CANSKTGSTDTQYF. CDR3 in DNA: TGTGCCAACAGTAAGACAGGGAGCACAGATACGCAGTATTTT.

The gene calls are TRBV7-6 and TRBJ2-6; the D gene is possibly TRBD1 (6 bases). V lost 11 bases, J lost 0 bases, and 26 bases lay in between. The germline V gene has CDR1 SGHVS and CDR2 FNYEAQ. The CDR3 covers 19 residues. The CDR3 is CAGGRVGVGMSSGANVLTF. CDR3 DNA sequence: TGTGCCGGGGGCCGAGTTGGGGTAGGAATGTCCTCTGGGGCCAACGTCCTGACTTTC.

There are a few counts of this clonotype. This chain links TRBV29-1 with TRBJ2-1, with D hard to call. This CDR3 is built from 12 residues. V was clipped by 6 bases and J by 3 bases, with 9 bases between them. The germline gives CDR1 SQVTM, CDR2 ANQGSEA. The CDR3 bases are TGCAGCGTCGCGACCTACTACAATGAGCAGTTCTTC. The encoded protein is CSVATYYNEQFF.

This chain uses TRBV12-5 with TRBJ2-5; no clear D gene. Germline CDR1 LGHNT, CDR2 FRNRAP. There are 15 residues in the CDR3. Trimming left V 2 bases short and J 3 bases short, with 13 bases between. CDR3 sequence: CASGLRAGVEETQYF. CDR3 DNA: TGTGCTAGTGGTTTGAGGGCAGGAGTAGAAGAGACCCAGTACTTC.

The CDR3 spells CASSSGRVLGQPQHF. CDR3 bases: TGTGCCAGCAGTTCCGGCAGAGTCCTGGGTCAGCCCCAGCATTTT. The chain joins TRBV27 to TRBJ1-5; D uncertain. The V end lost 4 bases, the J end lost 6 bases, and 16 bases lay between the germline ends. Per the germline V gene, CDR1 is MNHEY and CDR2 is SMNVEV (reference sequence). This CDR3 comprises 15 residues.

CDR3 protein: CASSPIRGLSTGELFF. The CDR3 region has the DNA TGCGCCAGCAGCCCCATCCGGGGCCTAAGCACCGGGGAGCTGTTTTTT. This chain joins TRBV5-1 and TRBJ2-2; either TRBD1 or TRBD2 may supply D (5 bases each). V gave up 4 bases and J gave up 4 bases, with 17 bases separating them. The CDR3 runs to 16 residues. Germline loops: CDR1 SGHRS, CDR2 YFSETQ.

V and J are TRBV5-1 and TRBJ1-5; D gene unclear. Germline V gives CDR1 SGHRS, CDR2 YFSETQ. This CDR3 contains 15 residues. With 4 bases removed from V and 5 bases from J, the gap between germline ends came to 16 bases. The CDR3 here is CASSPTGSRDQPQHF. Here the CDR3 DNA reads TGCGCCAGCAGCCCGACCGGGTCGAGGGATCAGCCCCAGCATTTT. The full variable domain, its missing parts supplied by reference TRBV5-1 and TRBJ1-5, is KAGVTQTPRYLIKTRGQQVTLSCSPISGHRSVSWYQQTPGQGLQFLFEYFSETQRNKGNFPGRFSGRQFSNSRSEMNVSTLELGDSALYLCASSPTGSRDQPQHFGDGTRLSIL.

The chain combines TRBV11-2 with TRBJ2-5; D unclear. The CDR3 covers 14 residues. From germline, CDR1 is SGHAT and CDR2 FQNNGV. Trimming took off 5 bases at V and 3 bases at J, with 13 bases between the two ends. CDR3 protein: CASSLPFSEETQYF. CDR3 nucleotides: TGTGCCAGCAGCCTCCCCTTCTCCGAAGAGACCCAGTACTTC. Variable domain in full (rest from reference TRBV11-2 and TRBJ2-5): EAGVAQSPRYKIIEKRQSVAFWCNPISGHATLYWYQQILGQGPKLLIQFQNNGVVDDSQLPKDRFSAERLKGVDSTLKIQPAKLEDSAVYLCASSLPFSEETQYFGPGTRLLVL.

This clonotype appeared a single time. The chain recombines TRBV27 with TRBJ2-1; 8 bases align to TRBD2. The J call may be incorrect, as the DNA end agrees better with TRBJ2-7. The CDR3 extends over 16 amino acids. Germline values: CDR1 MNHEY, CDR2 SMNVEV (reference sequence). In nucleotides, the CDR3 is TGTGCCAGCAGCCCCGAGCGGGGGAGCTCCTACAATGAGCAGTACTTC. It codes for CASSPERGSSYNEQYF.